Listed here are 18 T cell receptor beta chains from one sample, sequenced in a study of T cells in women clearing cervical HPV infection. Produced via immunoSEQ multiplex PCR; TCRdb's table is partial and in-frame only. This sample's clone table lists about 39,000 clones. Sample: blood buffy coat. These receptors came from a woman aged 18-69 years with a cervical HPV16 infection that either progressed to CIN3+ or cleared (not recorded which).

Worth noting for this clone: The junction and the germline gene differ at one end; a read error may be behind it. The CDR3 end is not reached by the read, which stops 3 residues before it; the germline J gene fills it in. The chain carries TRBV18 and TRBJ1-2, with 8 bases that match TRBD1. Germline assignment: CDR1 KGHSH and CDR2 LQKENI. The CDR3 consists of 16 residues. The CDR3 loop is CASPPAWTGRYNDYTF. Partial CDR3 DNA: TGTGCCAGCCCACCGGCCTGGACAGGGAGGTACAATGAC.

Concerning this clone: The missing CDR3 end, 3 residues past where the read stops, is filled in from the germline J gene. This chain uses TRBV19 with TRBJ2-7; 9 bases fit TRBD1. With 3 bases clipped from V and 1 base from J, the junction kept 4 bases outside the gene matches. Germline values: CDR1 LNHDA, CDR2 SQIVND (reference sequence). The CDR3 is 15 residues long. The CDR3 DNA, read in part, is TGTGCCAGTAGTATCGGACAGGGGCATTCCTACGAG. Translation gives CASSIGQGHSYE. The complete CDR3 protein is CASSIGQGHSYEQYF. Full variable domain (remainder filled in from reference TRBV19 and TRBJ2-7): DGGITQSPKYLFRKEGQNVTLSCEQNLNHDAMYWYRQDPGQGLRLIYYSQIVNDFQKGDIAEGYSVSREKKESFPLTVTSAQKNPTAFYLCASSIGQGHSYEQYFGPGTRLTVT.

As regards this clone: The read ends 3 residues early relative to the CDR3; the germline J gene fills the gap. This chain connects TRBV28 to TRBJ2-3; D gene unclear. The V gene lost 3 bases and the J gene lost 5 bases, with 18 bases spanning the gap. This CDR3 region has 16 residues. CDR1 MDHEN and CDR2 SYDVKM come from the germline V gene. CDR3 sequence: CASSFSPSEVGDTQYF. The DNA read from the CDR3 is TGTGCCAGCAGTTTTAGTCCTAGTGAAGTAGGAGATACG.

About this clone: The CDR3 extends 3 residues past the end of the read, so its final part is completed from the germline J gene. V and J are TRBV10-3 and TRBJ2-7, with 8 bases matching TRBD1. The CDR3 runs to 13 residues. The V and J ends lost 3 bases and 3 bases, in that order; junction bases with no gene match: 1. Germline-derived CDR1 and CDR2 are ENHRY and SYGVKD. The CDR3 is CAISDGTGYEQYF. Incomplete CDR3 DNA: TGTGCCATCAGTGACGGGACAGGCTACGAG.

As to this clone: The sequenced fragment ends 3 residues before the CDR3 boundary, so the rest is inferred from the germline J gene. The gene calls are TRBV30 and TRBJ2-7, with D tentatively TRBD1 (6 bases). Germline lookup yields CDR1 GTSNPN and CDR2 SVGIG (reference sequence). The CDR3 contains 13 residues. V lost 0 bases, J lost 3 bases, and 9 bases lay in between. Partial CDR3 DNA: TGTGCCTGGAGTGTCAACAGGGTCTACGAG. Translating gives CAWSVNRVYE. The complete CDR3 protein is CAWSVNRVYEQYF.

A word on this clone: The read terminates 3 residues before the CDR3 end, so the remaining end is supplied by the germline J gene. This chain links TRBV2 with TRBJ1-1, with a tentative D call TRBD1 (5 bases). V was pared by 7 bases and J by 4 bases, with 19 bases between. Germline CDR1 reads SNHLY; CDR2 reads FYNNEI. CDR3 length equals 15 residues. CDR3 DNA, as far as it was read: TGTGCCAGCACCAGGGAGGGTGGTTATAGCACTGAA. Protein sequence: CASTREGGYSTE. The entire CDR3 reads CASTREGGYSTEAFF. Full variable domain (outside the CDR3, taken from reference TRBV2 and TRBJ1-1): EPEVTQTPSHQVTQMGQEVILRCVPISNHLYFYWYRQILGQKVEFLVSFYNNEISEKSEIFDDQFSVERPDGSNFTLKIRSTKLEDSAMYFCASTREGGYSTEAFFGQGTRLTVV.

The CDR3 is CASSENGRGNSPLHF. The CDR3 bases that were read are TGTGCCAGTAGTGAGAACGGCAGGGGAAACTCACCC. The V call is TRBV19, the J call TRBJ1-6; D may be TRBD1 (6 bases). Coverage ceases 3 residues before the CDR3 finishes, and the germline J gene fills in the end. Trimming pared 5 bases from V and 10 bases from J, leaving 18 bases between. CDR1 and CDR2 from the germline V gene are LNHDA and SQIVND (reference sequence). This CDR3 is built from 15 residues.

Regarding this clone: From the germline J gene comes the end of the CDR3, since the read stops 3 residues before it. The V gene is TRBV2, the J gene TRBJ2-7; 7 nucleotides line up with TRBD1. The CDR3 contains 15 residues. The ends lost 3 bases at V and 3 bases at J; junction bases unmatched: 8. Germline CDR1 and CDR2: SNHLY and FYNNEI. The part of the CDR3 DNA that was read is TGTGCCAGCAGTGAGTTAGCCGGGACAGTCTACGAG. Its translation: CASSELAGTVYE. The whole CDR3 protein reads CASSELAGTVYEQYF.

Comments on this clone: The observed sequence ends 3 residues before the CDR3 terminus, with the missing tail filled in from the germline J gene. The chain is built from TRBV20-1 and TRBJ1-1; TRBD1 agrees at 9 bases. The CDR3 totals 13 residues. CDR1 and CDR2 from the germline V gene are DFQATT and SNEGSKA (reference sequence). After removal of 3 bases from V and 1 base from J, the junction contained 0 bases not matched to a gene. CDR3 in amino acids: CSARDRGNTEAFF. The sequenced part of the CDR3 DNA is TGCAGTGCTAGGGACAGGGGGAACACTGAA.

A remark on this clone: Read data end 3 residues before the CDR3 end; the end is taken from the germline J gene. This chain joins TRBV9 and TRBJ2-1, with TRBD1 matching 8 bases. The CDR3 covers 16 residues. The germline gives CDR1 SGDLS, CDR2 YYNGEE. The V and J ends lost 3 bases and 6 bases, in that order; junction bases with no gene match: 11. The CDR3 bases that were read are TGTGCCAGCAGCGGGCCCACCAGGGGGCCTGGCAATGAG. Translation: CASSGPTRGPGNE. The full CDR3 protein is CASSGPTRGPGNEQFF. Together with reference TRBV9 and TRBJ2-1, the CDR3 gives the full variable domain: DSGVTQTPKHLITATGQRVTLRCSPRSGDLSVYWYQQSLDQGLQFLIQYYNGEERAKGNILERFSAQQFPDLHSELNLSSLELGDSALYFCASSGPTRGPGNEQFFGPGTRLTVL.

About this clone itself: With the read ending 3 residues before the CDR3 end, the germline J gene is used to fill in that end. The V and J genes are TRBV24-1 and TRBJ2-7; 9 positions match TRBD2. Trimming at V came to 9 bases and at J to 4 bases, leaving 6 bases not matched to a gene. Germline CDR1 reads KGHDR; CDR2 reads SFDVKD. The CDR3 spans 13 residues. The CDR3 loop reads CATLGLAEYEQYF. CDR3 DNA, as far as it was read: TGTGCCACCTTGGGACTAGCAGAATACGAG.

A note on this clone: The read ends 3 residues shy of where the CDR3 ends; the end is completed using the germline J gene. V usage is TRBV9 and J usage is TRBJ1-3; D is undetermined. CDR1 is SGDLS and CDR2 is YYNGEE in the germline V gene. The CDR3 length is 13 residues. V lost 4 bases to trimming and J lost 0 bases, with 5 bases between them. CDR3 residues: CASSPYSGNTIYF. The sequenced part of the CDR3 DNA is TGTGCCAGCAGCCCCTACTCTGGAAACACC. Full variable domain (remainder filled in from reference TRBV9 and TRBJ1-3): DSGVTQTPKHLITATGQRVTLRCSPRSGDLSVYWYQQSLDQGLQFLIQYYNGEERAKGNILERFSAQQFPDLHSELNLSSLELGDSALYFCASSPYSGNTIYFGEGSWLTVV.

Concerning this clone: Compared with germline, one end of the junction differs, possibly owing to a read error. The same CDR3 also results from other DNA sequences found in this sample. The CDR3 sequence is CASSEGGGKVEQYF. The part of the CDR3 DNA that was read is TGTGCTAGCAGTGAAGGCGGCGGGAAGGTCGAG. V and J are TRBV6-1 and TRBJ2-7; perhaps TRBD2 as D (6 bases). The read stops 3 residues short of the end of the CDR3; the missing end is completed from the germline J gene. Germline CDR1 is MNHNS and CDR2 is SASEGT. The CDR3 is 14 residues long.

With respect to this clone: The DNA ends 3 residues before the CDR3 does, and the rest of the CDR3 is filled in from the germline J gene. This chain joins TRBV12-5 and TRBJ2-5; 9 bases align to TRBD1. V trimming: 7 bases; J trimming: 0 bases; junction bases outside the gene matches: 12. CDR1 and CDR2 (germline): LGHNT, FRNRAP. This CDR3 spans 17 amino acids. The CDR3: CASASGTGLRDQETQYF. CDR3 DNA (partial): TGTGCTAGTGCCTCCGGGACAGGGTTGAGGGACCAAGAGACC.

Notes on this clone: The junction shows a germline mismatch at one end, possibly a read error. The identical CDR3 is also encoded by other nucleotide sequences in the sample. CDR3 region: CASSPPGQSFSGNTIYF. The part of the CDR3 DNA that was read is TGTGCCAGTAGCCCCCCCGGACAGTCCTTTTCTGGAAACACA. V gene TRBV19 combines with J gene TRBJ1-3, with D tentatively TRBD1 (6 bases). The missing CDR3 end, 3 residues past where the read stops, is filled in from the germline J gene. The CDR3 is made up of 17 amino acids. Germline V lookup: CDR1 LNHDA, CDR2 SQIVND (reference sequence).

Turning to this clone: The sequenced fragment ends 3 residues before the CDR3 boundary, so the rest is inferred from the germline J gene. V gene TRBV18 combines with J gene TRBJ2-4; D is perhaps TRBD2 (6 bases). The CDR3 covers 16 residues. The germline V and J ends were trimmed by 3 bases and 4 bases, with 16 bases remaining between them. From germline, CDR1 is KGHSH and CDR2 LQKENI. The CDR3 bases that were read are TGTGCCAGCTCACCTTGGACTACCGGTTATAAAAACATT. It translates to CASSPWTTGYKNI. The whole CDR3 protein is CASSPWTTGYKNIQYF.

To note about this clone: The read comes to an end 3 residues before the CDR3 does, leaving the germline J gene to fill in the end. V gene TRBV20-1 combines with J gene TRBJ1-4; the match to TRBD1 covers 10 bases. This CDR3 comprises 13 residues. Germline V gene sequence: CDR1 DFQATT, CDR2 SNEGSKA (reference sequence). Unmatched junction bases numbered 5, after V lost 5 bases and J lost 8 bases. CDR3 bases read: TGCAGTGCTCGACAGGGGGCTGGGGAAAAA. It is translated as CSARQGAGEK. The entire CDR3 protein reads CSARQGAGEKLFF.

Notes on this clone: The DNA ends 3 residues before the CDR3 does, and the rest of the CDR3 is filled in from the germline J gene. The rearrangement links TRBV20-1 to TRBJ2-5; D might be TRBD2 (5 bases). Looked up from germline, CDR1 is DFQATT and CDR2 is SNEGSKA (reference sequence). The CDR3 has 13 residues. Trimming removed 6 bases from V and 1 base from J, with 12 bases in between. CDR3 sequence: CSATRGAQETQYF. CDR3 DNA (partial): TGCAGTGCCACCCGGGGTGCCCAAGAGACC.